These T cell receptor beta chains were read from a single sample in a study of blood T cells in healthy people across ages. TCRdb redid the calling of the 5' RACE reads with MiXCR, one entry per CDR3 protein. This table has 730,000 or so distinct CDR3 sequences, roughly 41% appearing once. Sequenced sample: blood. The receptors were gathered from a woman aged 60 to 75 in good health. The CDR3 runs from the conserved cysteine through the conserved F or W. The D gene is left open where the match is weak. Clone sizes are given selectively: once, few, many, or a class where the clone is expanded.

DNA: TGTGCCAGCAGTACTAGCGGGGGTTCTGGGGCCAACGTCCTGACTTTC
CDR3: CASSTSGGSGANVLTF
D: TRBD2
J: TRBJ2-6
V: TRBV2
size: few

DNA: TGCGCCAGCAGCTTGTGGGACCCTAACTATGGCTACACCTTC
CDR3: CASSLWDPNYGYTF
D: NA
J: TRBJ1-2
V: TRBV5-1
size: few

DNA: TGTGCCAGCTCGACGGTTGGGGGGAAAAACATTCAGTACTTC
CDR3: CASSTVGGKNIQYF
D: NA
J: TRBJ2-4
V: TRBV6-5
size: few

DNA: TGTGCCAGCGGCCGCTCCTACGAGCAGTACTTC
CDR3: CASGRSYEQYF
D: NA
J: TRBJ2-7
V: TRBV12-3/TRBV12-4
size: NA

DNA: TGCAGTGCTAGAGACTTACTAGCCAGCGAGCAGTACTTC
CDR3: CSARDLLASEQYF
D: NA
J: TRBJ2-7
V: TRBV20-1
size: many

DNA: TGTGCCAGCAGCTGGGGGGAAGACTCCTACGAGCAGTACTTC
CDR3: CASSWGEDSYEQYF
D: NA
J: TRBJ2-7
V: TRBV7-9
size: NA

DNA: TGTGCCAGCAGCCAATCGGGACTAGCGGAGACAGATACGCAGTATTTT
CDR3: CASSQSGLAETDTQYF
D: TRBD2
J: TRBJ2-3
V: TRBV4-2
size: many

DNA: TGTGCTAGTGGTTTGTGGGAGACTGAAGCTTTCTTT
CDR3: CASGLWETEAFF
D: NA
J: TRBJ1-1
V: TRBV12-5
size: once

DNA: TGTGCCAGCAGTGAAGGGACAGCCCTCTCCTACGAGCAGTACTTC
CDR3: CASSEGTALSYEQYF
D: NA
J: TRBJ2-7
V: TRBV6-1
size: few

DNA: TGTGCCAGCAGTTACTCGAGACGGGGGGACTGGCAAGCCTACGAGCAGTACTTC
CDR3: CASSYSRRGDWQAYEQYF
D: TRBD2
J: TRBJ2-7
V: TRBV6-5
size: NA

DNA: TGTGCCAGCAGCCGAGGGGGGGGAGACACTGAAGCTTTCTTT
CDR3: CASSRGGGDTEAFF
D: NA
J: TRBJ1-1
V: TRBV28
size: NA

DNA: TGCAGTGCTAGCCGGGACAGCAATCAGCCCCAGCATTTT
CDR3: CSASRDSNQPQHF
D: NA
J: TRBJ1-5
V: TRBV20-1
size: few

DNA: TGTGCCAGCTCACCCCGGGACAGGCACGAAGCTTTCTTT
CDR3: CASSPRDRHEAFF
D: TRBD1
J: TRBJ1-1
V: TRBV18
size: few

DNA: TGCAGTGCTGGGGGTAGCGGAAACTACGTCCAAGAGACCCAGTACTTC
CDR3: CSAGGSGNYVQETQYF
D: NA
J: TRBJ2-5
V: TRBV20-1
size: NA

DNA: TGCAGTGCTAGAGATAAGCCCCTTGACTCCTACGAGCAGTACTTC
CDR3: CSARDKPLDSYEQYF
D: NA
J: TRBJ2-7
V: TRBV20-1
size: few

DNA: TGCAGCGTTGTAATAGGGACTAGCGGGACAATCGAGCAGTACTTC
CDR3: CSVVIGTSGTIEQYF
D: TRBD2
J: TRBJ2-7
V: TRBV29-1
size: many

DNA: TGCAGTGCTAGGTCAGGGGCCGCGGGGTACTTC
CDR3: CSARSGAAGYF
D: NA
J: TRBJ2-5
V: TRBV20-1
size: NA

DNA: TGTGCCAGCTCGCAACACAGCCAAGAGACCCAGTACTTC
CDR3: CASSQHSQETQYF
D: NA
J: TRBJ2-5
V: TRBV12-3/TRBV12-4
size: many

DNA: TGCGCCGGCAGCCAAGACGTTAACTACGAGCAGTACTTC
CDR3: CAGSQDVNYEQYF
D: NA
J: TRBJ2-7
V: TRBV4-3
size: NA

DNA: TGTGCCAGCAGCCAAGGGACACAAGAGGCCCAGTACTTC
CDR3: CASSQGTQEAQYF
D: NA
J: TRBJ2-5
V: TRBV3-1
size: NA

DNA: TGCGCCAGCAGAGATAACTACCGCACAGATACGCAGTATTTT
CDR3: CASRDNYRTDTQYF
D: NA
J: TRBJ2-3
V: TRBV5-1
size: few

DNA: TGTGCCAGCAGCTTAGCCCCGTCCAGGCTAGCGGGAGCAGAGGAGCAGTTCTTC
CDR3: CASSLAPSRLAGAEEQFF
D: TRBD2
J: TRBJ2-1
V: TRBV7-8
size: NA

DNA: TGTGCCAGCAGTTTGGGACTAGCGGGAGAATGGGAGCAGTACTTC
CDR3: CASSLGLAGEWEQYF
D: TRBD2
J: TRBJ2-7
V: TRBV12-3/TRBV12-4
size: many

DNA: TGTGCCAGCAGCTCCACAGGGGGCGCGGTTCAGCCCCAGCATTTT
CDR3: CASSSTGGAVQPQHF
D: TRBD1
J: TRBJ1-5
V: TRBV5-8
size: once

DNA: TGTGCCAGCAGTTACTCACGGGGATGGGAGCAGTACTTC
CDR3: CASSYSRGWEQYF
D: NA
J: TRBJ2-7
V: TRBV6-5
size: NA

DNA: TGTGCCAGCACCCCTCTAGCGGACACAGATACGCAGTATTTT
CDR3: CASTPLADTDTQYF
D: TRBD2
J: TRBJ2-3
V: TRBV27
size: NA

DNA: TGTGCCAGCAGCCAAGGGAAGGGGCAGGGGGCCAACGTCCTGACTTTC
CDR3: CASSQGKGQGANVLTF
D: NA
J: TRBJ2-6
V: TRBV3-1
size: few

DNA: TGCAGCGGGGTGACACTACAGGGGGATGGCTACACCTTC
CDR3: CSGVTLQGDGYTF
D: TRBD1
J: TRBJ1-2
V: TRBV29-1
size: few

DNA: TGCAGCGTAAGACTAGGTTTATCGGCTACGCAGTATTTT
CDR3: CSVRLGLSATQYF
D: NA
J: TRBJ2-3
V: TRBV29-1
size: few

DNA: TGCAGCGTTGAAGTCAGATATGGCTACACCTTC
CDR3: CSVEVRYGYTF
D: NA
J: TRBJ1-2
V: TRBV29-1
size: NA

DNA: TGCAGTGCTAGCAGGGAACTTGAGCAGTTCTTC
CDR3: CSASRELEQFF
D: NA
J: TRBJ2-1
V: TRBV20-1
size: NA

DNA: TGTGCCAGCAGCCAAGAGGGTGGATCGGAGACCCAGTACTTC
CDR3: CASSQEGGSETQYF
D: NA
J: TRBJ2-5
V: TRBV3-1
size: few

DNA: TGTGCCAGCAGCGCTACGTGGTCCTACAATGAGCAGTACTTC
CDR3: CASSATWSYNEQYF
D: NA
J: TRBJ2-7
V: TRBV9
size: once

DNA: TGTGCCAGCGGGGGGACTGGCCCCTACAATGAGCAGTTCTTC
CDR3: CASGGTGPYNEQFF
D: NA
J: TRBJ2-1
V: TRBV6-5
size: NA

DNA: TGTGCCAGCAGCGTATCCGGGACACGTCAAGAGACCCAGTACTTC
CDR3: CASSVSGTRQETQYF
D: NA
J: TRBJ2-5
V: TRBV9
size: NA

DNA: TGCGCCAGCAGCTTGAGTCCGAGGGCTGAGACCCAGTACTTC
CDR3: CASSLSPRAETQYF
D: NA
J: TRBJ2-5
V: TRBV5-1
size: NA

DNA: TGTGCCAGCACCCCCATCCGGGGGCGAAACTATGGCTACACCTTC
CDR3: CASTPIRGRNYGYTF
D: NA
J: TRBJ1-2
V: TRBV28
size: many

DNA: TGTTCCAGCAGCTTAGAGGGCGCGCTCTCCACAGATACGCAGTATTTT
CDR3: CSSSLEGALSTDTQYF
D: NA
J: TRBJ2-3
V: TRBV7-3
size: NA

DNA: TGTGCCAGCAGCATTGGGATGGTGAGCACTGAAGCTTTCTTT
CDR3: CASSIGMVSTEAFF
D: NA
J: TRBJ1-1
V: TRBV3-1
size: once

DNA: TGTGCCGGCTCAATCGACAGGGGCCAATGGGATACGCAGTATTTT
CDR3: CAGSIDRGQWDTQYF
D: TRBD1
J: TRBJ2-3
V: TRBV6-5
size: NA

DNA: TGCAGCGTTGGGGAACAGGGGCAGTTCTTC
CDR3: CSVGEQGQFF
D: NA
J: TRBJ2-1
V: TRBV29-1
size: NA

DNA: TGCAGTGCTCCTGGACTAGCGGGAGTTGAGCAGTTCTTC
CDR3: CSAPGLAGVEQFF
D: TRBD2
J: TRBJ2-1
V: TRBV20-1
size: NA

DNA: TGCAGTGCTAGAGATAGGGGACAACCCCCCTATGGCTACACCTTC
CDR3: CSARDRGQPPYGYTF
D: NA
J: TRBJ1-2
V: TRBV20-1
size: NA

DNA: TGTGCCAGCAGTTCGTCGACAGGCGTTGTTGAAAAACTGTTTTTT
CDR3: CASSSSTGVVEKLFF
D: NA
J: TRBJ1-4
V: TRBV6-6
size: few

DNA: TGTGCCAGCAGCGTTCAAAAGGGTTACACCGGGGAGCTGTTTTTT
CDR3: CASSVQKGYTGELFF
D: NA
J: TRBJ2-2
V: TRBV7-2
size: NA

DNA: TGTGCCAGCAGCCGACCCAATCGTGCCGAGCAGTACTTC
CDR3: CASSRPNRAEQYF
D: NA
J: TRBJ2-7
V: TRBV13
size: few

DNA: TGCAGTGCTCAGGGGGGCCCGACTAGCGGGAGCTCCTACGAGCAGTACTTC
CDR3: CSAQGGPTSGSSYEQYF
D: TRBD2
J: TRBJ2-7
V: TRBV20-1
size: once

DNA: TGTGCCAGCAGCCGGGGACTCTCAGGTGCTGCCAAAAACATTCAGTACTTC
CDR3: CASSRGLSGAAKNIQYF
D: NA
J: TRBJ2-4
V: TRBV3-1
size: NA

DNA: TGTGCCAGCAGTTTCGGAGGGGACCCTAATGAAAAACTGTTTTTT
CDR3: CASSFGGDPNEKLFF
D: NA
J: TRBJ1-4
V: TRBV7-2
size: NA

DNA: TGTGCCAGCAGTCCCCAGGGCTATGGGGGAAAACTGTTTTTT
CDR3: CASSPQGYGGKLFF
D: NA
J: TRBJ1-4
V: TRBV12-3/TRBV12-4
size: few

DNA: TGTGCCAGCAGTGATGTTGGCTACACCTTC
CDR3: CASSDVGYTF
D: NA
J: TRBJ1-2
V: TRBV2
size: NA

DNA: TGTGCCAGCAGGCCGGGACAGGGGAGGTACGAGCAGTACTTC
CDR3: CASRPGQGRYEQYF
D: TRBD1
J: TRBJ2-7
V: TRBV12-3/TRBV12-4
size: few

DNA: TGTGCCAGTAGTATAGGGGGGCTCGACAATGAGCAGTTCTTC
CDR3: CASSIGGLDNEQFF
D: NA
J: TRBJ2-1
V: TRBV19
size: NA

DNA: TGCGCCAGCAGCCGAATAGCGGGAGGAGCTAGCACAGATACGCAGTATTTT
CDR3: CASSRIAGGASTDTQYF
D: TRBD2
J: TRBJ2-3
V: TRBV5-1
size: many

DNA: TGTGCCAGCAGCCCCTCGCCGGCTAATGAAAAACTGTTTTTT
CDR3: CASSPSPANEKLFF
D: NA
J: TRBJ1-4
V: TRBV7-6
size: NA

DNA: TGTGCCAGCTCTGTCGTTGACGGTCACACTGAAGCTTTCTTT
CDR3: CASSVVDGHTEAFF
D: NA
J: TRBJ1-1
V: TRBV18
size: NA

DNA: TGTGCCAGCAGTCCCCGTCCTAGCGGGCCCTACGAGCAGTACTTC
CDR3: CASSPRPSGPYEQYF
D: TRBD2
J: TRBJ2-7
V: TRBV27
size: NA

DNA: TGTGCCAGCAGTCGGGACATTTCACAAGAGACCCAGTACTTC
CDR3: CASSRDISQETQYF
D: NA
J: TRBJ2-5
V: TRBV2
size: NA

DNA: TGTGCCAGCAGCCCCCGAAGCCGCTACGAGCAGTACTTC
CDR3: CASSPRSRYEQYF
D: NA
J: TRBJ2-7
V: TRBV9
size: once